A selection of T cell receptor beta chains follows, all from one sample in a study of Graves' ophthalmopathy and Graves' hyperthyroidism. TCRdb redid the calling of the multiplex PCR reads with MiXCR, one entry per CDR3 protein. Among roughly 480,000 distinct CDR3 sequences listed, around 15% were seen once. The sample was blood. These receptors were taken from a woman in her twenties or thirties with Graves' ophthalmopathy. Each CDR3 is given with its conserved first and last residue. The D gene is left open where the match is weak. The size entry is marked missing in some rows and otherwise reads once, few, many or a size class.

v_call	d_call	j_call	clone_size	cdr3_nt	cdr3_aa
TRBV30	-	TRBJ2-2	few	TGTGCCTGGAGTCAGGACTTGGCCGGGGAGCTGTTTTTT	CAWSQDLAGELFF
TRBV25-1	-	TRBJ2-5	few	TGTGCCAGCAGTGAAAAGCGGCGGGAGACCCAGTACTTC	CASSEKRRETQYF
TRBV24-1	-	TRBJ2-2	-	TGTGCCACCACCCCCGGCAGAGAGAACACCGGGGAGCTGTTTTTT	CATTPGRENTGELFF
TRBV3-1	-	TRBJ2-7	-	TGTGCCAGCAGCCAGCTAGCATACGAGCAGTACTTC	CASSQLAYEQYF
TRBV11-2	TRBD2	TRBJ2-2	many	TGTGCCAGCAGAGGACTAGCGGGGGTCCGCACCGGGGAGCTGTTTTTT	CASRGLAGVRTGELFF
TRBV2	TRBD1	TRBJ1-5	many	TGTGCCAGCAATGGACAGGGAACGCAGCCCCAGCATTTT	CASNGQGTQPQHF
TRBV7-9	TRBD1	TRBJ1-6	few	TGTGCCAGCAGCTCCGGATACAGGGGGTTTAATTCACCCCTCCACTTT	CASSSGYRGFNSPLHF
TRBV20-1	-	TRBJ1-3	many	TGCAGTGCTCAGGGTGCTGGAAACACCATATATTTT	CSAQGAGNTIYF
TRBV2	-	TRBJ2-2	many	TGTGCCAGCAGTGAAGCAACTACAGGGTACACCGGGGAGCTGTTTTTT	CASSEATTGYTGELFF
TRBV27	-	TRBJ2-2	many	TGTGCCAGCGCACTTGGGTGGATGAACACCGGGGAGCTGTTTTTT	CASALGWMNTGELFF
TRBV6-2/TRBV6-3	TRBD1	TRBJ2-7	-	TGTGCCAGCAGTTCCCGACAGGGGCCCTTGGTCCTCTACGAGCAGTACTTC	CASSSRQGPLVLYEQYF
TRBV11-3	TRBD1	TRBJ1-1	many	TGTGCCAGCAGCCAGGGGGTCACTGAAGCTTTCTTT	CASSQGVTEAFF
TRBV6-5	-	TRBJ2-7	many	TGTGCCAGCAGTTACGACTACGAGCAGTACTTC	CASSYDYEQYF
TRBV2	-	TRBJ1-6	many	TGTGCCAGCACCCCGAGGGGGAATTCACCCCTCCACTTT	CASTPRGNSPLHF
TRBV28	TRBD2	TRBJ2-5	-	TGTGCCAGCAGTCCCCGGAAGCGGGGCCCCCAAGAGACCCAGTACTTC	CASSPRKRGPQETQYF
TRBV5-1	-	TRBJ1-2	many	TGCGCCAGCAGCATATCGACCGCTTCGCGGGGCTACACCTTC	CASSISTASRGYTF
TRBV9	-	TRBJ2-7	few	TGTGCCAGCAGCGTAGATGGGACACCATTCTACGAGCAGTACTTC	CASSVDGTPFYEQYF
TRBV28	-	TRBJ2-7	many	TGTGCCAGCAGTTTATCATGGGACATATTCTCCTACGAGCAGTACTTC	CASSLSWDIFSYEQYF
TRBV5-1	-	TRBJ1-1	many	TGCGCCAGCAGAGGAGGAGGCCTGATGAACACTGAAGCTTTCTTT	CASRGGGLMNTEAFF
TRBV29-1	TRBD1	TRBJ1-2	-	TGCAGCGTTGAGGGACAGGGCTATGGCTACACCTTC	CSVEGQGYGYTF
TRBV6-5	-	TRBJ2-7	many	TGTGCCAGCAGTTACGCCCAGGGAACGGACTACGAGCAGTACTTC	CASSYAQGTDYEQYF
TRBV2	-	TRBJ1-1	few	TGTGCCAGCAGTGAAGCGCAAACAGGGAACACTGAAGCTTTCTTT	CASSEAQTGNTEAFF
TRBV10-3	-	TRBJ1-1	-	TGTGCCATCTGGTCTCAGGGGAACACTGAAGCTTTCTTT	CAIWSQGNTEAFF
TRBV12-3/TRBV12-4	-	TRBJ1-6	many	TGTGCCAGCAGGCTGGACGGTAATAATTCACCCCTCCACTTT	CASRLDGNNSPLHF
TRBV7-9	-	TRBJ2-2	few	TGTGCCAGCAGCTTGTTCTCGAACACCGGGGAGCTGTTTTTT	CASSLFSNTGELFF
TRBV24-1	-	TRBJ2-7	many	TGTGCCACCAGTGATGGGGCCGGGGGTACCTACGAGCAGTACTTC	CATSDGAGGTYEQYF
TRBV3-1	-	TRBJ1-1	-	TGTGCCAGCAGTTGGGGGAGTAACACTGAAGCTTTCTTT	CASSWGSNTEAFF
TRBV29-1	TRBD1	TRBJ2-7	-	TGCAGCGTTGAAGGCCGTGAACAGGGGGACGAGCAGTACTTC	CSVEGREQGDEQYF
TRBV6-5	TRBD2	TRBJ2-5	few	TGTGCCAGCAGTTATCAAAGTGCACTCGGGGGGGAGACCCAGTACTTC	CASSYQSALGGETQYF
TRBV15	-	TRBJ1-2	many	TGTGCCACCAGCAGAGATGCCCGACCTGCGGTTAACTATGGCTACACCTTC	CATSRDARPAVNYGYTF
TRBV27	-	TRBJ1-2	many	TGTGCCAGCAGGAGGGGTGCTGGAGGCTACACCTTC	CASRRGAGGYTF
TRBV7-3	-	TRBJ1-1	many	TGTGCCAGCAGTTTATCCGCGAACACTGAAGCTTTCTTT	CASSLSANTEAFF
TRBV9	-	TRBJ2-5	many	TGTGCCAGCAGCGAAGCCGGGAGATCGGTGGCCCAGTACTTC	CASSEAGRSVAQYF
TRBV4-1	-	TRBJ1-1	few	TGCGCCAGCAGCCTACGATTGGGTGAGGGCACTGAAGCTTTCTTT	CASSLRLGEGTEAFF
TRBV6-5	TRBD2	TRBJ2-2	-	TGTGCCAGCAGTTACCGTCCTAGCGGGAGGGACACCGGGGAGCTGTTTTTT	CASSYRPSGRDTGELFF
TRBV5-5	TRBD2	TRBJ2-7	many	TGTGCCAGCAGCTTGGAAGCGGGGCGAGCCTACGAGCAGTACTTC	CASSLEAGRAYEQYF
TRBV2	TRBD1	TRBJ2-5	many	TGTGCCAGCAGTGCCTCTCAGGGGGTGGAGACCCAGTACTTC	CASSASQGVETQYF
TRBV19	TRBD1	TRBJ2-5	-	TGTGCCAGTACCTGGGGACAGGGGGAGACCCAGTACTTC	CASTWGQGETQYF
TRBV5-1	-	TRBJ2-2	-	TGCGCCAGCAGCCTGGACAGCCCGAACACCGGGGAGCTGTTTTTT	CASSLDSPNTGELFF